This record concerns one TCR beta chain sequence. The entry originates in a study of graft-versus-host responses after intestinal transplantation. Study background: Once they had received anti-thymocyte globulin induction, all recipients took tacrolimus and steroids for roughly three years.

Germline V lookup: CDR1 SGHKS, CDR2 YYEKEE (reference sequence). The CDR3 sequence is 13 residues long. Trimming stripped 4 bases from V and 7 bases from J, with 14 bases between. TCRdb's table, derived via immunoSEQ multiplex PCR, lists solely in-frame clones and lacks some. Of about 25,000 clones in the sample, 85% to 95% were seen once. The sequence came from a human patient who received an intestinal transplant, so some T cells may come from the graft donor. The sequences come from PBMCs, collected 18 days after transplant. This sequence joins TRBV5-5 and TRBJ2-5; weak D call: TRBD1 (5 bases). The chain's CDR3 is CASSIDPRGTQYF. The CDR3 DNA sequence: TGTGCCAGCAGCATCGACCCAAGGGGGACCCAGTACTTC.